This record concerns one TCR beta chain sequence. The antigen is not known. CDR3 size: 13 residues. In germline, CDR1 is LGHDT, CDR2 YNNKEL (reference sequence). V shed 4 bases and J shed 1 base, with 6 bases lying between them. TCRdb's table, derived via immunoSEQ multiplex PCR, lists solely in-frame clones and lacks some. Counted here are 110,000 or so clones, roughly 90% occurring once; the ten biggest clones make up 5% to 5.5%. The sample originates from a study of T cell responses to AZD1222 COVID-19 vaccine. Study-wide findings and caveats: Clonal diversity may have been underestimated in mostly white British donors.

Specimen: peripheral blood, collected on day 0 of AZD1222 vaccination. V is TRBV3-1 (or the pseudogene TRBV3-2) and J is TRBJ2-3, with D possibly TRBD2 on 5 matching bases. This sequence was found in an adult in good health. The CDR3 DNA reads TGTGCCAGCAGCCCAGCGGGCACAGATACGCAGTATTTT. Its protein product is CASSPAGTDTQYF.